The clone carrying this T cell receptor beta chain was seen once. What it binds is not known. Germline V gene data show CDR1 as MNHEY and CDR2 as SMNVEV (reference sequence). Trimming left V 8 bases short and J 4 bases short, with 9 bases between. The CDR3 sequence is 12 residues long. The data are from a study of cytomegalovirus exposure and HLA in healthy donors. PCR amplification relied on 60 Vbeta primers (plus 13 Jbeta primers). Clones were read by immunoSEQ multiplex PCR, and TCRdb kept only the in-frame ones, dropping some. The sample has around 120,000 clones; roughly 79% are singletons. Whole-study findings and limits: In a later analysis, a missense DCLRE1C variant was linked to TCR beta V- and J-gene trimming. Judged likely to be a sequencing artifact was a cluster of highly shared sequence variants. In a later analysis, HLA-associated TCR beta chains were more clonally expanded than equally common others. A later analysis linked roughly 17,000 TCR beta sequences to HLA alleles at 0.05 false discovery rate.

This TCR derives from a woman aged 50 to 60 in good health and CMV-seronegative. This sequence joins TRBV27 and TRBJ1-5; D possibly corresponds to TRBD1 (5 bases). The sample taken for sequencing was PBMCs. The CDR3 is CASRRGNQPQHF. CDR3 nucleotide sequence: TGTGCCAGCCGACGGGGGAATCAGCCCCAGCATTTT.